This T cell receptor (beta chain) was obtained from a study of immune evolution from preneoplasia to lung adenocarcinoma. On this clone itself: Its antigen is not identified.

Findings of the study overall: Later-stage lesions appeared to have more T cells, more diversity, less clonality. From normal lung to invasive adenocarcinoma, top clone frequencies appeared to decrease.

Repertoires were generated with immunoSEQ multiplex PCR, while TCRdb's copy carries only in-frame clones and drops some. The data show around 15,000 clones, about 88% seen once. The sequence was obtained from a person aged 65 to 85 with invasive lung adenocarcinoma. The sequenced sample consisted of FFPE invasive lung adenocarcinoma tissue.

The CDR3 here is CASSFSGDRETQYF. CDR3 in DNA: TGCGCCAGCAGCTTCTCGGGTGATCGAGAGACCCAGTACTTC. The chain has TRBV5-1 and TRBJ2-5, with no clear D. This CDR3 is built from 14 residues. The germline V gene has CDR1 SGHRS and CDR2 YFSETQ. Trimming cost V 2 bases and J 4 bases, with 12 bases left between them.